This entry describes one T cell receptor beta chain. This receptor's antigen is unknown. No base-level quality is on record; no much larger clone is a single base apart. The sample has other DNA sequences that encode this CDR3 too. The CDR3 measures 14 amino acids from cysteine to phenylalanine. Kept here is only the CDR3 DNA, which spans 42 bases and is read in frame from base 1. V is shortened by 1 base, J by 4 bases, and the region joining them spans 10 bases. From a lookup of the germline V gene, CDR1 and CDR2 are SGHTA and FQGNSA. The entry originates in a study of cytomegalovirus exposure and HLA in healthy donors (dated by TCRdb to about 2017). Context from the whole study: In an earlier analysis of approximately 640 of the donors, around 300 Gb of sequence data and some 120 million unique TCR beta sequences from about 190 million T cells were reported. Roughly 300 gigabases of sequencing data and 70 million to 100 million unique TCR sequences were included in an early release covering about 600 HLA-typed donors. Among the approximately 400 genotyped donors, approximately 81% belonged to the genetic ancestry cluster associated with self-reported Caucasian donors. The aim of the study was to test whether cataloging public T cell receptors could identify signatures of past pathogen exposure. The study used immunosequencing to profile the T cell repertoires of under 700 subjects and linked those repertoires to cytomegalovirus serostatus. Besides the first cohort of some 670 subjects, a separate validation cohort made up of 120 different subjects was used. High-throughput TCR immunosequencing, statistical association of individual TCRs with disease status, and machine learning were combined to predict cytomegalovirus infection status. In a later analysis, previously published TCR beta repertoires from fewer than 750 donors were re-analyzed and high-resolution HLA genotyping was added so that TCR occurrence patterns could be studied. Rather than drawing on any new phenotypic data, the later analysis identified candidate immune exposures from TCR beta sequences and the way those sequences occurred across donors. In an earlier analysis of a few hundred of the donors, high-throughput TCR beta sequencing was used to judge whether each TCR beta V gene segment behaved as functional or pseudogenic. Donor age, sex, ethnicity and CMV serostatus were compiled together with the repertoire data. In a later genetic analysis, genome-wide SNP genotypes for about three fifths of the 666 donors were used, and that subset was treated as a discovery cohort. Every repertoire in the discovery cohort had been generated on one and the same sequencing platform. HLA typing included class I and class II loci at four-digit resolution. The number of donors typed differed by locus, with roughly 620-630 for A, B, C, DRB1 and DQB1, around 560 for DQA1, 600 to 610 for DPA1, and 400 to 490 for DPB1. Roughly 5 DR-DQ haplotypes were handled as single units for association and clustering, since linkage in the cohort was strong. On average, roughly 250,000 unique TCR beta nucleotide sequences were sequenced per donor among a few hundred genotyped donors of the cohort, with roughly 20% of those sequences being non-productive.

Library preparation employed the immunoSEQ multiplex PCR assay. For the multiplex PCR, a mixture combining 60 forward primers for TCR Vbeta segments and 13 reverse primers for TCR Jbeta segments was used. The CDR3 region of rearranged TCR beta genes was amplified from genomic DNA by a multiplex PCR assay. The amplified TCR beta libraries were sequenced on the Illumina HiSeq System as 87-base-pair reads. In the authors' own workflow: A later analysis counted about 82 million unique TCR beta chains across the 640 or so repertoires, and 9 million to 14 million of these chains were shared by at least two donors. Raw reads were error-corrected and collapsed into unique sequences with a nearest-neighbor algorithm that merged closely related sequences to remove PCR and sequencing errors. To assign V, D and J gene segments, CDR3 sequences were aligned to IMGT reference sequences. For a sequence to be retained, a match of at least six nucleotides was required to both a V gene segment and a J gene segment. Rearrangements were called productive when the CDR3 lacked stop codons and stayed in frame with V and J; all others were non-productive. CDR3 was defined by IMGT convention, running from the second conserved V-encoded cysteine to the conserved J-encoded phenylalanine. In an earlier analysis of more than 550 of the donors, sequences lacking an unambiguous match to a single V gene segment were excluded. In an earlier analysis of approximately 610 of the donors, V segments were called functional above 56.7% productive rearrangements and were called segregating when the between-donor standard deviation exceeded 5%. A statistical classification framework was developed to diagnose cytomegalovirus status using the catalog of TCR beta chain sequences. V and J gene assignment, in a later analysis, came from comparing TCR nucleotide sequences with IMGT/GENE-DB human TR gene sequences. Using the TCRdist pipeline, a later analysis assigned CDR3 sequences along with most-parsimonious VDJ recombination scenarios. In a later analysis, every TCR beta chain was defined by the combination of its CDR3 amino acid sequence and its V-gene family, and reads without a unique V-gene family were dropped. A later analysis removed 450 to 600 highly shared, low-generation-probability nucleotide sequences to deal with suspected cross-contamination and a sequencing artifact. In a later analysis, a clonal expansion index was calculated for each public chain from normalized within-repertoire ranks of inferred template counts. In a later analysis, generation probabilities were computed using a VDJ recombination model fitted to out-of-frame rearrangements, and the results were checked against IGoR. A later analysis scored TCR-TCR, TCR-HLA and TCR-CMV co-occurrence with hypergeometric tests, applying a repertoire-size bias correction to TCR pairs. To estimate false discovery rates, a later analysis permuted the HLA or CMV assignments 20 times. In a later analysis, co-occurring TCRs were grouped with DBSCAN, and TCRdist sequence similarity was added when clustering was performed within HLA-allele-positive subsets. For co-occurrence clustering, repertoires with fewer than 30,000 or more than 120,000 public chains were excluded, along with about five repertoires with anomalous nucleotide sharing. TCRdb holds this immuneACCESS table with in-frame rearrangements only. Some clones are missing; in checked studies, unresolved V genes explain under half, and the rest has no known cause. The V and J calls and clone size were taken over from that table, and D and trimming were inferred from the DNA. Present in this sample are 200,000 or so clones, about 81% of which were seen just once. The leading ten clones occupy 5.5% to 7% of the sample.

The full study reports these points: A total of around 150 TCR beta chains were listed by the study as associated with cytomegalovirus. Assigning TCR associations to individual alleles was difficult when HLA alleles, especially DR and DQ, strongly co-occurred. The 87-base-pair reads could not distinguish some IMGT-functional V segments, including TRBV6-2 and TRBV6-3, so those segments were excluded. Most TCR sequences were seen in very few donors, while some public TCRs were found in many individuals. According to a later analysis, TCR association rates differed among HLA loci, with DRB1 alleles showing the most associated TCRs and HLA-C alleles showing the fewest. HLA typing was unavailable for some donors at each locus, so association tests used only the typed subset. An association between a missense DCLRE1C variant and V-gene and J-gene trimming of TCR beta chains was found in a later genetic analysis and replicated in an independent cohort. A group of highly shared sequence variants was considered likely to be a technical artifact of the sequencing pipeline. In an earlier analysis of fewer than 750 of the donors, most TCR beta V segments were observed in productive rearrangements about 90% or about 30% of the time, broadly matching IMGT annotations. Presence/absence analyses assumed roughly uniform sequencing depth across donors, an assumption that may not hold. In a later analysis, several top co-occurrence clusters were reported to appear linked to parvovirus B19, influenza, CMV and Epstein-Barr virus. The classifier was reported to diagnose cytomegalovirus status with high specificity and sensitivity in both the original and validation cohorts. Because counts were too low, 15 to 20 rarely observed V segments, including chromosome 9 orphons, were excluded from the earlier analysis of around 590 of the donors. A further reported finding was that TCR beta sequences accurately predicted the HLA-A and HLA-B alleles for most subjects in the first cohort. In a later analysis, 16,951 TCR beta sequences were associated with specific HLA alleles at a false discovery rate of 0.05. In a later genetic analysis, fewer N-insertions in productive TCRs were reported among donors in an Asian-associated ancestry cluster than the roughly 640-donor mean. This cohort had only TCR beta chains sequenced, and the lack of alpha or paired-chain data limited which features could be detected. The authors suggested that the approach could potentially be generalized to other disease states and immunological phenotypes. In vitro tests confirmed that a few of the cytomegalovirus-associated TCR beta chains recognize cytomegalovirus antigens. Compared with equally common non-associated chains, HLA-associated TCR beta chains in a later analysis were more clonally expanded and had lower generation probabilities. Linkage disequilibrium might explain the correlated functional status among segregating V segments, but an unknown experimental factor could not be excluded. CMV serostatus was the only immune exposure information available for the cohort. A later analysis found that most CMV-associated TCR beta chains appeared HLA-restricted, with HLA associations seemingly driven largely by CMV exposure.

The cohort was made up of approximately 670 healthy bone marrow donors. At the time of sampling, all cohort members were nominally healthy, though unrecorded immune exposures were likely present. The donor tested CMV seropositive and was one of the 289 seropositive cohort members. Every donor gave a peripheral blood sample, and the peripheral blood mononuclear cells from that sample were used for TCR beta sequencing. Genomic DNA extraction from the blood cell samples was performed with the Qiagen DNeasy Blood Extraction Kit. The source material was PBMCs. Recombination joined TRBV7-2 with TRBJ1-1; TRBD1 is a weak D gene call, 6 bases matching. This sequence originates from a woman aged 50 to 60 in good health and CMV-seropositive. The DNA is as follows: TGTGCCAGCAGCTTAGGTCAGGGGAGCACTGAAGCTTTCTTT. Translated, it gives CASSLGQGSTEAFF.